These 13 T cell receptor beta chains were all obtained from the same sample, sequenced in a study of T cell repertoires in cytomegalovirus infection. TCRdb independently ran MiXCR on the reads; one entry per CDR3 protein. The sample has hundreds of thousands of distinct CDR3 sequences, 20% to 25% seen once; the top ten hold roughly 8%. The sample taken for sequencing was CD8+ T cells from PBMCs. The receptors stem from a human donor in good health (CMV status not recorded). Some clones in this sample may be carry-over from other donors' samples.

The sample holds a few counts of this clonotype. V is TRBV19 and J is TRBJ1-2, with D maybe TRBD1 (5 bases). Trimming left V 6 bases short and J 12 bases short, with 17 bases between. This CDR3 has 12 residues. Germline CDR1 reads LNHDA; CDR2 reads SQIVND (reference sequence). As DNA, the CDR3 is TGTGCCAGTAGATTTCCGGGACGGCCGGACACCTTC. Translated: CASRFPGRPDTF.

This clonotype was recorded once. One end of the junction fails to match germline, which may point to a read error. In nucleotides, the CDR3 is TGTGCCAGCAGCCCGGGACGGTCCGGGCAGCCCGAGCATTTT. Its translation: CASSPGRSGQPEHF. The rearrangement links TRBV9 to TRBJ1-5, with a tentative D call TRBD1 (5 bases). This CDR3 region has 14 residues. Germline loops: CDR1 SGDLS, CDR2 YYNGEE.

This chain joins TRBV28 and TRBJ1-6, with D unclear. CDR3 length equals 17 residues. Looked up from germline, CDR1 is MDHEN and CDR2 is SYDVKM. V was clipped by 1 base and J by 0 bases, with 10 bases between them. As DNA, the CDR3 is TGTGCCAGCAGTTTATCCTCACGGAGCTCCTATAATTCACCCCTCCACTTT. This sequence encodes CASSLSSRSSYNSPLHF.

This clonotype has just a few counts. The chain recombines TRBV4-1 with TRBJ2-3; D possibly uses TRBD1 or TRBD2 (7 bases each). V lost 4 bases and J lost 4, with 18 bases in between. Looked up from germline, CDR1 is MGHRA and CDR2 is YSYEKL. The CDR3 has 16 amino acids. The CDR3 DNA reads as TGCGCCAGCAGCCCAGGGGGGGGCCCGGGCCCAGATACGCAGTATTTT. Translated, it gives CASSPGGGPGPDTQYF.

This clonotype was counted between two and nine times. V is TRBV19 and J is TRBJ1-5; D ambiguous. CDR1 and CDR2 (germline): LNHDA, SQIVND (reference sequence). Trimming stripped 7 bases from V and 10 bases from J, with 23 bases between. The CDR3 covers 15 residues. DNA of the CDR3: TGTGCCAGTATCCCTGGCGGACCGGGCCGTTCACCCCAGCATTTT. Protein sequence: CASIPGGPGRSPQHF.

This clonotype was detected many times. The chain carries TRBV7-6 and TRBJ2-3, with 8 bases fitting TRBD2. The CDR3 is made up of 14 amino acids. Trimming at V came to 3 bases and at J to 4 bases, leaving 3 bases not matched to a gene. Germline CDR1 reads SGHVS; CDR2 reads FNYEAQ. CDR3 protein: CASSFGGGPDTQYF. DNA of the CDR3: TGTGCCAGCAGCTTTGGCGGGGGGCCAGATACGCAGTATTTT.

The V gene is TRBV27, the J gene TRBJ2-1; D is perhaps TRBD2 (6 bases). The germline gives CDR1 MNHEY, CDR2 SMNVEV (reference sequence). The V gene lost 4 bases and the J gene lost 10 bases, with 17 bases spanning the gap. The CDR3 spans 14 residues. The chain's CDR3 is CASSSGGVFGEQFF. The CDR3 DNA follows: TGTGCCAGCAGTTCCGGCGGGGTGTTTGGGGAGCAGTTCTTC.

This clonotype was detected a few times. This chain connects TRBV10-3 to TRBJ2-7; 8 bases agree with TRBD1. Unmatched junction bases numbered 11, after V lost 3 bases and J lost 7 bases. Germline CDR1 reads ENHRY; CDR2 reads SYGVKD. The CDR3 spans 15 residues. The CDR3: CAISDGSQGAGEQYF. The CDR3 region has the DNA TGTGCCATCAGTGACGGTTCCCAGGGGGCAGGTGAGCAGTACTTC.

This clonotype was found a few times. The rearrangement uses TRBV4-2 and TRBJ2-3; 7 bases map to TRBD2. V was pared by 5 bases and J by 2 bases, with 10 bases of the junction left unmatched. The CDR3 has 16 residues. Germline V CDR1 and CDR2: LGHNA, YNFKEQ. This CDR3 is CASSYGGDYNTDTQYF. The CDR3 bases are TGTGCCAGCAGCTACGGAGGGGACTATAACACAGATACGCAGTATTTT.

This clonotype was seen many times. CDR3 residues: CAIKDPDSATDTQYF. The CDR3 DNA follows: TGTGCCATCAAGGACCCGGACAGCGCGACAGATACGCAGTATTTT. The gene calls are TRBV10-3 and TRBJ2-3; D possibly corresponds to TRBD1 (6 bases). CDR3 length: 15 amino acids. With 7 bases removed from V and 3 bases from J, the gap between germline ends came to 17 bases. The germline V gene encodes CDR1 ENHRY and CDR2 SYGVKD.

The rearrangement joins TRBV7-3 to TRBJ1-1, with D unresolved. This CDR3 is built from 12 residues. Trimming removed 3 bases at V and 7 bases at J, with 9 bases between. CDR1 SGHTA and CDR2 FQGTGA come from the germline V gene. CDR3 sequence reads: CASSFRWGEAFF. CDR3 bases: TGTGCCAGCAGCTTTAGATGGGGTGAAGCTTTCTTT.

This clonotype has a count of ten or more. V gene TRBV12-3 or TRBV12-4 combines with J gene TRBJ1-5; no clear D. The CDR3 runs 14 residues. V was pared by 7 bases and J by 0 bases, with 10 bases between. CDR3 sequence: CASTPSNSNQPQHF. The DNA of the CDR3 is TGTGCCAGCACCCCCTCGAATAGCAATCAGCCCCAGCATTTT.

This chain joins TRBV30 and TRBJ1-1, with 8 bases fitting TRBD1. V trimming: 4 bases; J trimming: 0 bases; junction bases outside the gene matches: 10. The germline gives CDR1 GTSNPN, CDR2 SVGIG (reference sequence). The CDR3 sequence is 16 residues long. CDR3: CAWTPYRTGLNTEAFF. The DNA of the CDR3 is TGTGCCTGGACCCCTTACAGGACAGGGCTGAACACTGAAGCTTTCTTT.